The entry that follows covers one T cell receptor beta chain sequence. Its antigen is unidentified. These data come from a study of siplizumab effects on memory and regulatory T cells. Broader study findings: The diversity of naive T cells seemed greater than that of memory cells, and their alloresponse contribution seemed major. Siplizumab conditions gave an average of about 62% Treg-derived mappable alloreactive CD4+ clones, versus 25% to 30% for controls. In the presence of siplizumab, alloreactive sequences traceable to unstimulated CD4+ memory cells were significantly reduced.

CDR1 and CDR2 (germline): SGDLS, YYNGEE. V was pared by 3 bases and J by 1 base, with 12 bases of the junction left unmatched. The CDR3 extends over 17 amino acids. Assays captured 95,000 to 100,000 TCR templates per sample. Generated by immunoSEQ multiplex PCR, the TCRdb table keeps only in-frame clones and is missing some. The table includes about 100,000 clones, 91% detected once. This sequence originates from a human donor in good health. Source material: CD4+ T cells sorted from blood. V is TRBV9 and J is TRBJ2-7; 8 bases map to TRBD1. The CDR3 protein is CASSAGGLLGKSYEQYF. The CDR3 coding sequence is TGTGCCAGCAGCGCAGGGGGCTTATTGGGGAAATCCTACGAGCAGTACTTC.